This paragraph reports one TCR beta chain. The table lists this clonotype with many counts. Its recognized antigen is unknown. Base qualities are not recorded, but no much larger clone differs from it by a single base. Ophthalmopathy patients had moderately to severely active disease, with a Clinical Activity Score of 3 or more, a NOSPECS grade of 4 or more, and a disease duration of less than 3 months. Patients with uncontrolled infections, other autoimmune diseases, pregnancy or lactation were excluded. Clinical symptoms, serum thyroxine and TRAb, thyroid ultrasound, and orbital computed tomography formed the basis for the diagnoses. PBMCs were isolated from more than 9 ml of fresh peripheral blood by Ficoll-Paque density gradient centrifugation. Trizol reagent was used to extract total RNA, and RNA quality was then checked on an Agilent 2100 Bioanalyzer. This record belongs to a study of T cells in Graves' hyperthyroidism and ophthalmopathy (dated by TCRdb to the late 2010s). Broadly, across the study: Peripheral blood samples were taken at initial diagnosis, before any treatment was given. A discovery cohort of approximately 97 patients, 43 with Graves' ophthalmopathy and approximately 55 with stable Graves' hyperthyroidism, was used to find distinguishing TCR V-J signatures. Prospective prediction of ophthalmopathy was tested in an independent validation cohort of fewer than 20 hyperthyroidism patients and around 16 patients who later progressed to ophthalmopathy. The approximately 98 discovery patients were randomly divided into training and test sets at a 7:3 ratio. Thyroid tissue and blood T-cell repertoires from six Graves' hyperthyroidism patients were also compared in the study. Once sampling was done, hyperthyroidism patients were given methimazole at a starting dose of 30 mg daily, whereas ophthalmopathy patients were given high-dose intravenous methylprednisolone. According to the paper, TCR Vbeta CDR3 sequencing was carried out on 135 peripheral blood samples, which came from approximately 43 ophthalmopathy, fewer than 80 hyperthyroidism and around 17 progressor patients. The study at large found these results: Most expanded thyroid clonotypes (frequency above 0.001) were also found in blood, which suggests that blood repertoires may mirror thyroid immune responses. During validation, the model predicted progression to ophthalmopathy a median of around 6 months ahead of onset, with around 71% sensitivity and 72.22% specificity. Sample size was not statistically predetermined, and investigators were not blinded to group allocation. In cross-validation, a model built on a 13 V-J signature told ophthalmopathy apart from stable hyperthyroidism with 87.88% sensitivity and around 84% specificity, and in testing the same model reached 80%/75%.

The CDR3 contains 13 residues, cysteine and phenylalanine counted. The only DNA kept is the CDR3, 39 bases in frame from the first base. CDR1 is given as MNHEY and CDR2 as SVGEGT, both from the germline V gene. V loses 2 bases, J loses 8 bases, and the germline ends lie 12 bases apart. Amplification of TCR beta CDR3 regions was carried out from RNA transcripts. A first-round RT-PCR of the TCR CDR3 used the HTBI primer set with the Qiagen OneStep RT-PCR kit. Libraries were constructed in a second round of multiplex PCR, after which size selection and purification were carried out. The libraries were sequenced on an Illumina HiSeq2000 using paired-end 100 bp reads. The original pipeline was this. SOAPnuke was used to process the raw data, with reads discarded if the reads contained adapters or uncalled bases, had a mean Phred below 15, or lacked an exact constant-primer or identifier match. COPE v1.2.5 was used to merge high-quality paired reads, and clonotypes were defined as unique nucleotide sequences. MiTCR v1.1 was used to align clonotypes to the IMGT TRBV, TRBD and TRBJ reference segments. The analysis was restricted to V-J combinations with a frequency above 0.0001, which together covered around 99% of the repertoires. The TCS score was defined as the ratio of F50 (clonal expansion) to E x V (chaos), calculated using BLOSUM62-based TCRdist between CDR3 peptides within each V-J. Welch's t-statistics and random forest reduced around 550 V-J features to roughly 13, which were used in a naive Bayes classifier (R e1071). The public reads were reanalyzed by TCRdb: fastp trimming at Q25, MiXCR alignment, in-frame beta chains only. CDR3 protein sequences are deduplicated, and each keeps its most common genes and DNA. The V and J calls follow TCRdb's processing rather than the paper's. The sample contains roughly 280,000 distinct CDR3 sequences, over 15% of them found a single time. The ten largest make up over 50% of the sample.

Recombination joined TRBV6-2 or TRBV6-3 with TRBJ1-2; the D segment cannot be called with confidence. The TCR sequence derives from an older woman with Graves' ophthalmopathy. The sequenced sample consisted of blood. Here is the DNA: TGTGCCAGCAGTTACACCAACGAAGAGGGCTACACCTTC. It translates to CASSYTNEEGYTF.